The sequence of this TCR beta chain was determined in a study of T cell responses to AZD1222 COVID-19 vaccine. Points from the study as a whole: Among those given AZD1222, only five to seven were seropositive at baseline. Receipt of two AZD1222 doses was followed by a rise in Spike-specific TCR breadth and depth.

The protocol was immunoSEQ multiplex PCR, while the TCRdb copy is restricted to in-frame clones and leaves out a portion. The sample lists about 76,000 clones, 88% occurring once. This clone has more than one count but fewer than ten. Its antigen is unknown. Germline assignment: CDR1 MNHEY and CDR2 SVGAGI. The length of the CDR3 is 15 residues. The germline V and J ends were trimmed by 7 bases and 1 base, with 16 bases remaining between them. The chain uses TRBV6-5 and TRBJ1-1; D is possibly TRBD1 (6 bases). The material sequenced was peripheral blood, taken on day 0 of MenACWY control vaccination. This sequence originates from an adult in good health. The CDR3 nucleotides read TGTGCCAGCACATCCCGTGCGACAGGGAACACTGAAGCTTTCTTT. Its protein product is CASTSRATGNTEAFF.